These 25 T cell receptor beta chains were all obtained from the same sample, sequenced in a study of shared clonotypes between healthy human individuals (dated by TCRdb to 2019 to 2021). The library relied on the immunoSEQ multiplex PCR assay. The table comes from immuneACCESS by way of TCRdb, which keeps in-frame sequences with V and J called. Part of the clones is missing from these tables; in studies checked, under half for an unresolved V gene and the rest for unknown reasons. Within this sample are hundreds of thousands of clones, with around 73% of them counted one time only. The top ten constitute more than 1.5% of the sample. The sample taken for sequencing was memory CD4+ T cells sorted from blood. This specimen's cell subset or site label, per the study, means: CD45RA-negative fraction. The receptors originated from a woman between 25 and 40 years old in good health.

The rearrangement joins TRBV7-9 to TRBJ2-1, with 13 bases aligning to TRBD2. Per germline, CDR1 SEHNR and CDR2 FQNEAQ (reference sequence). The CDR3 extends over 16 amino acids. J gave up 6 bases and V 4 bases, and 6 bases lay outside the gene matches. The CDR3 protein is CASSSPTSGRGNEQFF. CDR3 nucleotide sequence: TGTGCCAGCAGCTCACCCACTAGCGGGAGGGGCAATGAGCAGTTCTTC.

This clone was observed a handful of times. The chain links TRBV19 to TRBJ1-2; D gene unclear. Germline V gives CDR1 LNHDA, CDR2 SQIVND (reference sequence). The CDR3 contains 13 residues. V was cut by 3 bases and J by 9 bases, with 14 bases left in between. The CDR3 DNA sequence: TGTGCCAGTAGTATCGGAATACAAGGTAGCTACACCTTC. Translation gives CASSIGIQGSYTF.

The chain recombines TRBV10-3 with TRBJ2-1, with 10 bases lining up with TRBD2. The CDR3 sequence is 17 residues long. The trim removed 5 bases at V and 0 bases at J, leaving 7 bases unmatched. CDR1 is ENHRY, CDR2 SYGVKD, per germline. CDR3 nucleotide sequence: TGTGCCATCAGTTGGACTAGCGGAGAGAGCTCCTACAATGAGCAGTTCTTC. Its translation is CAISWTSGESSYNEQFF.

The chain joins TRBV6-6 to TRBJ1-5; 8 bases align to TRBD1. V dropped 5 bases and J dropped 5; count of bases not matched to a gene: 5. Germline-derived CDR1 and CDR2 are MNHNY and SVGAGI (reference sequence). CDR3 size: 14 residues. CDR3 in amino acids: CASSGTGGDQPQHF. CDR3 in DNA: TGTGCCAGCAGTGGCACAGGGGGAGATCAGCCCCAGCATTTT.

The chain couples TRBV2 to TRBJ2-6, with D hard to call. Germline CDR1 and CDR2: SNHLY and FYNNEI. The length of the CDR3 is 13 residues. Trimming cost V 8 bases and J 1 base, with 6 bases left between them. CDR3 amino acids: CASCGSGANVLTF. In DNA, the CDR3 is TGTGCCAGCTGTGGATCTGGGGCCAACGTCCTGACTTTC.

About this clone: Other DNA sequences in the sample encode the same CDR3. The chain recombines TRBV28 with TRBJ1-5, with 7 bases that match TRBD1. Germline V gene sequence: CDR1 MDHEN, CDR2 SYDVKM. The V segment lost 4 bases and the J segment 1 base; nucleotides outside the gene matches: 1. There are 14 residues in the CDR3. The DNA of the CDR3 is TGTGCCAGCAGTTCGACAGGGAGCAATCAGCCCCAGCATTTT. Its translation is CASSSTGSNQPQHF.

In DNA form, the CDR3 reads TGCGCCAGCAGCCAACAAATGACAGGGAGAGAAGCTTTCTTT. Protein product: CASSQQMTGREAFF. The chain recombines TRBV4-1 with TRBJ1-1; 7 nucleotides match TRBD1. CDR3 length: 14 amino acids. The V and J ends lost 2 bases and 8 bases, in that order; junction bases with no gene match: 8. CDR1 MGHRA and CDR2 YSYEKL come from the germline V gene.

This rearrangement joins TRBV28 to TRBJ2-5, with D possibly being TRBD2 (5 bases). The length of the CDR3 is 14 residues. Germline CDR1 and CDR2: MDHEN and SYDVKM. V lost 5 bases and J lost 6, with 16 bases in between. Here the CDR3 reads CASSLDGVQQTQYF. CDR3 nucleotide sequence: TGTGCCAGCAGTCTCGACGGGGTACAACAGACCCAGTACTTC.

V is TRBV12-5 and J is TRBJ2-5; possibly TRBD2 for D (7 bases). Looked up from germline, CDR1 is LGHNT and CDR2 is FRNRAP. CDR3 length: 18 amino acids. Trimming cost V 7 bases and J 0 bases, with 24 bases left between them. CDR3 amino acids: CASAPVLGAGVDQETQYF. CDR3 nucleotides: TGTGCTAGTGCCCCCGTTCTGGGGGCGGGAGTCGACCAAGAGACCCAGTACTTC.

This clone was observed a handful of times. V gene TRBV6-1 combines with J gene TRBJ2-5, with D possibly being TRBD2 (6 bases). V was trimmed by 6 bases and J by 5 bases, leaving 10 bases between them. Germline CDR1 is MNHNS and CDR2 is SASEGT. This CDR3 is built from 12 residues. The CDR3 is CASRRREETQYF. The CDR3 coding sequence is TGTGCCAGCAGGCGTCGGGAGGAGACCCAGTACTTC.

This clone has more than one count but fewer than ten. V and J are TRBV5-1 and TRBJ2-7; 10 bases are a match to TRBD2. Germline trimming cut 2 bases from V and 2 bases from J; bases unmatched to any gene: 4. The CDR3 length is 15 residues. In germline, CDR1 is SGHRS, CDR2 YFSETQ. CDR3 region: CASSFSGTSAYEQYF. In DNA form, the CDR3 reads TGCGCCAGCAGCTTTTCCGGGACTAGCGCCTACGAGCAGTACTTC.

The rearrangement uses TRBV29-1 and TRBJ1-2; D possibly corresponds to TRBD1 (6 bases). The CDR3 length is 13 residues. The germline CDR1 and CDR2 sequences are SQVTM and ANQGSEA. Trimming took off 3 bases at V and 6 bases at J, with 14 bases between the two ends. The CDR3 spells CSVEAWTDDGYTF. The CDR3 DNA follows: TGCAGCGTTGAGGCTTGGACAGATGATGGCTACACCTTC.

Only a few counts were recorded for this clone. The chain couples TRBV2 to TRBJ2-4; 10 bases are a match to TRBD2. V shed 3 bases and J 0 bases; nucleotides not matched to a gene: 11. The CDR3 loop spans 19 amino acids. Germline V gene data show CDR1 as SNHLY and CDR2 as FYNNEI. The CDR3 DNA reads TGTGCCAGCAGTGACCCTACACTAGCGGGACGACTAGCCAAAAACATTCAGTACTTC. Its protein product is CASSDPTLAGRLAKNIQYF.

V usage is TRBV2 and J usage is TRBJ2-6; 7 bases line up with TRBD1. The CDR3 runs 16 residues. J was trimmed by 4 bases and V by 7 bases; bases with no gene match: 10. Germline lookup yields CDR1 SNHLY and CDR2 FYNNEI. CDR3 amino acids: CASTRTGLRGANVLTF. CDR3 nucleotides: TGTGCCAGCACCAGGACAGGCCTTAGGGGGGCCAACGTCCTGACTTTC.

V and J are TRBV4-1 and TRBJ1-5, with D unresolved. CDR3 length equals 20 residues. In germline, CDR1 is MGHRA, CDR2 YSYEKL. V lost 0 bases, J lost 4 bases, and 25 bases lay in between. CDR3: CASSQEWAPLRNQGNQPQHF. The DNA of the CDR3 is TGCGCCAGCAGCCAAGAGTGGGCGCCCCTCAGAAATCAAGGGAATCAGCCCCAGCATTTT.

The gene calls are TRBV10-1 and TRBJ2-7; no firm D call. Trimming left V 0 bases short and J 1 base short, with 10 bases between. The V gene's germline CDR1 is WNHNN and CDR2 SYGVQD (reference sequence). CDR3 length: 15 amino acids. The chain's CDR3 is CASSESGSLSYEQYF. For the CDR3, the DNA is TGCGCCAGCAGTGAGTCCGGATCGCTATCCTACGAGCAGTACTTC.

The CDR3 nucleotides are TGTGCCAGCAGTTTAGGACTAGCGGGAGACTCGGAGACCCAGTACTTC. Its translation is CASSLGLAGDSETQYF. V is TRBV28 and J is TRBJ2-5; 13 bases line up with TRBD2. V shed 2 bases, J shed 5 bases, and the junction held 5 bases outside the gene matches. The CDR3 consists of 16 residues. Germline assignment: CDR1 MDHEN and CDR2 SYDVKM.

The chain couples TRBV5-1 to TRBJ2-7; no clear D gene. The V end was cut by 1 base, the J end by 0 bases, with 14 bases between. Germline loops: CDR1 SGHRS, CDR2 YFSETQ. The CDR3 sequence is 16 residues long. The CDR3 reads CASSLYSPPDSYEQYF. The CDR3 DNA is TGCGCCAGCAGCTTGTATTCCCCGCCGGACTCCTACGAGCAGTACTTC.

The chain has TRBV10-1 and TRBJ2-3; TRBD2 matches at 13 bases. Losses at the gene ends were 2 bases for V and 6 bases for J; bases not matched to a gene: 5. In germline, CDR1 is WNHNN, CDR2 SYGVQD (reference sequence). The length of the CDR3 is 16 residues. The CDR3 sequence is CASSEGTSGVQDTQYF. As DNA, the CDR3 is TGCGCCAGCAGTGAGGGGACTAGCGGGGTTCAGGATACGCAGTATTTT.

J is TRBJ2-7 and V is TRBV7-2; no reliable D call. V shed 0 bases and J shed 2 bases, with 8 bases lying between them. Germline assignment: CDR1 SGHTA and CDR2 FQGNSA. The CDR3 contains 14 residues. The CDR3 protein is CASSLARAAYEQYF. The DNA of the CDR3 is TGTGCCAGCAGCTTAGCTCGCGCAGCCTACGAGCAGTACTTC.

In DNA form, the CDR3 reads TGTGCCAGCAGCGTAGGGGCTAGCGGGAGGAGCACAGATACGCAGTATTTT. Its protein is CASSVGASGRSTDTQYF. This rearrangement joins TRBV9 to TRBJ2-3, with 11 bases matching TRBD2. Trimming at V came to 0 bases and at J to 0 bases, leaving 3 bases not matched to a gene. CDR1 and CDR2 (germline): SGDLS, YYNGEE. The CDR3 extends over 17 amino acids.

V gene TRBV6-1 combines with J gene TRBJ2-2; D call uncertain. Germline V CDR1 and CDR2: MNHNS, SASEGT. V was trimmed by 5 bases and J by 3 bases, leaving 7 bases between them. This CDR3 contains 13 residues. The CDR3 protein is CASSSKDTGELFF. For the CDR3, the DNA is TGTGCCAGCAGTTCGAAGGACACCGGGGAGCTGTTTTTT.

This chain links TRBV6-1 with TRBJ1-2, with D unresolved. The CDR3 contains 12 residues. V shed 6 bases and J shed 8 bases, with 13 bases lying between them. Germline V CDR1 and CDR2: MNHNS, SASEGT. The CDR3 is CASRQTSGGYTF. CDR3 DNA sequence: TGTGCCAGCAGACAGACCTCGGGAGGCTACACCTTC.

The genes are TRBV7-2 and TRBJ2-5; 9 nucleotides match TRBD1. The CDR3 is made up of 13 amino acids. Germline V gene sequence: CDR1 SGHTA, CDR2 FQGNSA. V was clipped by 5 bases and J by 5 bases; unmatched bases: 3. CDR3 sequence: CASSPGTGETQYF. The CDR3 DNA is TGTGCCAGCAGCCCCGGGACAGGGGAGACCCAGTACTTC.

The V call is TRBV5-1, the J call TRBJ2-1, with D perhaps assigned TRBD1 or TRBD2 (5 bases each). The ends were cut back, 4 bases at V and 8 bases at J, with 16 bases in the middle. Germline CDR1 SGHRS, CDR2 YFSETQ. The CDR3 is 14 residues long. In DNA, the CDR3 is TGCGCCAGCAGCCTGGGACGGGCTTTGGATGAGCAGTTCTTC. It translates to CASSLGRALDEQFF.